The 2 T cell receptor beta chains reported below all come from one sample, sequenced in a study of blood T cell repertoires in COVID-19. Produced via immunoSEQ multiplex PCR; TCRdb's table is partial and in-frame only. In the table there are approximately 140,000 clones, around nine tenths of which are singletons. The sample was peripheral blood. The source of these receptors is a woman aged 40 to 49 with acute or convalescent COVID-19.

The V and J genes are TRBV5-3 and TRBJ2-1; no clear D. TRBV5-3 is identified as an open reading frame with a role that is uncertain. V was shortened by 1 base and J by 4 bases, with 18 bases between the two germline ends. The length of the CDR3 is 17 residues. The CDR3 reads CARSLNLNYRPYNEQFF. In DNA form, the CDR3 reads TGTGCCAGAAGCTTGAATCTCAACTACCGACCTTACAATGAGCAGTTCTTC.

The chain couples TRBV2 to TRBJ2-3; D call uncertain. Per the germline V gene, CDR1 is SNHLY and CDR2 is FYNNEI. The CDR3 has 15 amino acids. Trimming shortened V by 1 base and J by 0 bases, and 8 bases separated the two germline ends. The CDR3 protein is CASSEGLDSTDTQYF. CDR3 DNA sequence: TGTGCCAGCAGTGAAGGGCTAGATAGCACAGATACGCAGTATTTT.